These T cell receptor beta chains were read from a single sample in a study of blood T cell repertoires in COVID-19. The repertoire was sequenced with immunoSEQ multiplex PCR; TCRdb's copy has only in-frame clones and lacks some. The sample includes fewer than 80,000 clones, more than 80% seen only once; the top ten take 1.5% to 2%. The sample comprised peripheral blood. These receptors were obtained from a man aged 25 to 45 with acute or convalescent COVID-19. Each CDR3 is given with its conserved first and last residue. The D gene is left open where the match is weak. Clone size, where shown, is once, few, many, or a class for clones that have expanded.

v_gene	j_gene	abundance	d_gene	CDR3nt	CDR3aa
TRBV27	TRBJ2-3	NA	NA	TGTGCCAGCAGTTTACGGGATGGGACAGATACGCAGTATTTT	CASSLRDGTDTQYF
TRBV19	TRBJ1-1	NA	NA	TGTGCCAGTAGTATGTCCAGGGACACTGAAGCTTTCTTT	CASSMSRDTEAFF
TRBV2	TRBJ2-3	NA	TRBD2	TGTGCCAGCAGTGAAGGACTAGCGGGACCTCCTAGCACAGATACGCAGTATTTT	CASSEGLAGPPSTDTQYF
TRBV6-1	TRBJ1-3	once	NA	TGTGCCAGCAGTGAATTGGGGACTCCAGGAAACACCATATATTTT	CASSELGTPGNTIYF
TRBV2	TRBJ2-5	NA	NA	TGTGCCAGCAACCTTGAGCGGGTCCCTGCGAAAGAGACCCAGTACTTC	CASNLERVPAKETQYF
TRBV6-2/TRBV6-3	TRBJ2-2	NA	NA	TGTGCCAGCAGCCCAGCCGGCAGGGCCAACACCGGGGAGCTGTTTTTT	CASSPAGRANTGELFF
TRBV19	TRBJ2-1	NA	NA	TGTGCCAGTAGTATATTTGGCCCACGGGGGATCGATGAGCAGTTCTTC	CASSIFGPRGIDEQFF
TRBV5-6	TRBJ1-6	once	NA	TGTGCCAGCAGGGGACAAGACAATTCACCCCTCCACTTT	CASRGQDNSPLHF
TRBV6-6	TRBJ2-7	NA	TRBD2	TGTGCCAGCAGTTACTCGCCCTCGGCGGGGGAATACGAGCAGTACTTC	CASSYSPSAGEYEQYF
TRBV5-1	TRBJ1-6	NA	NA	TGCGCCAGCAGCCCTAGTACCGTTCCCGGTAGTTCACCCCTCCACTTT	CASSPSTVPGSSPLHF
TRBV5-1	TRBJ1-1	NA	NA	TGCGCCAGCAGCTTGTCCGGGAGGGGCACTGAAGCTTTCTTT	CASSLSGRGTEAFF
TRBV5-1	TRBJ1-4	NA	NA	TGCGCCAGCAGAGAGAGACCGGGTTTTGAAAAACTGTTTTTT	CASRERPGFEKLFF
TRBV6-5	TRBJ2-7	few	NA	TGTGCCAGCAGCGCCGGACTTCGCGAGCAGTACTTC	CASSAGLREQYF
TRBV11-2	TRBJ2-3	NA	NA	TGTGCCAGCAGCTTAACCCCCTACCACACAGATACGCAGTATTTT	CASSLTPYHTDTQYF
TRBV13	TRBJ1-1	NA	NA	TGTGCCAGCAGCTTAATCCGGGGAGGGATTAGAACTGAAGCTTTCTTT	CASSLIRGGIRTEAFF
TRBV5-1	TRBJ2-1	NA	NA	TGCGCCAGCAAGTTCGAGAGTTACAATGAGCAGTTCTTC	CASKFESYNEQFF
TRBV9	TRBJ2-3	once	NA	TGTGCCAGCAGCGTAAGGGGGGGGGCAGATACGCAGTATTTT	CASSVRGGADTQYF
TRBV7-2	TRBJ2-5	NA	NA	TGTGCCAGCAGCAAGAGGGTAGGCATCCAAGAGACCCAGTACTTC	CASSKRVGIQETQYF
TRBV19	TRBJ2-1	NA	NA	TGTGCCTCACGACGTGATGCAGGCTGGGGCAGATCCTCCAATGAGCAGTTCTTC	CASRRDAGWGRSSNEQFF
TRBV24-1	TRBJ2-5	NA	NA	TGTGCCACCAGTGTCGGAGGGACAGTTCAAGAGACCCAGTACTTC	CATSVGGTVQETQYF
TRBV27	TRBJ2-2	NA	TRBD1	TGTGCCAGCAGTTCGAGCCGGGACAGGAACACCGGGGAGCTGTTTTTT	CASSSSRDRNTGELFF
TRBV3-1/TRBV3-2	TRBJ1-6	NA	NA	TGTGCCAGCTCACAAACAGAGAGCTCCTATAATTCACCCCTCCACTTT	CASSQTESSYNSPLHF
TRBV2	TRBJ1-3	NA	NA	TGTGCCAGCTCGGTCTACTCTGGAAACACCATATATTTT	CASSVYSGNTIYF
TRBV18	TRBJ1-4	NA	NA	TGTGCCAGCTCACCGTCGAGGGTTTCAACTAATGAAAAACTGTTTTTT	CASSPSRVSTNEKLFF
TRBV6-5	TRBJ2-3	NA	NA	TGTGCCAGCAGGCCCATGGCGGGTTCGGATACGCAGTATTTT	CASRPMAGSDTQYF
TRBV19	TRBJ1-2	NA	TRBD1	TGTGCCAGTAGTACCGTGGACAGGTCGTATGGCTACACCTTC	CASSTVDRSYGYTF
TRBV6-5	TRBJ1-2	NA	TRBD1	TGTGCCAGATTTAGACAGGGGCCTTCGGTTGGCTACACCTTC	CARFRQGPSVGYTF
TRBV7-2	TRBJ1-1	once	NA	TGTGCCAGCAGCCAGGGGACTGAAGCTTTCTTT	CASSQGTEAFF
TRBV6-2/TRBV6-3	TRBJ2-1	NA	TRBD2	TGTGCCAGCAGTTACTCCACTAGCGTCGATGAGCAGTTCTTC	CASSYSTSVDEQFF
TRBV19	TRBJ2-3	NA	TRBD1	TGTGCCAGTAGTCGGGACAGAGTTCTTGAGGATACGCAGTATTTT	CASSRDRVLEDTQYF
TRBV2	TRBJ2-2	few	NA	TGTGCCAGCAGTAGACTCGAACGGGGCGGGGAGCTGTTTTTT	CASSRLERGGELFF
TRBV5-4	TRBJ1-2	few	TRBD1	TGTGCCAGCGGACAGGAGAGTAACTATGGCTACACCTTC	CASGQESNYGYTF
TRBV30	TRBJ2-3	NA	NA	TGTGCCTGGAGTGCCACCCCAAGCGCAACTAAGTATTTT	CAWSATPSATKYF
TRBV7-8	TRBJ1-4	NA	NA	TGTGCCAGCAGCTACGGGACCATCACTGGGGGCGTAAAACTGTTTTTT	CASSYGTITGGVKLFF
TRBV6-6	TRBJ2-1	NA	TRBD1	TGTGCCAGCAGCCGCGACAGGGGTGGGTTCAATGAGCAGTTCTTC	CASSRDRGGFNEQFF
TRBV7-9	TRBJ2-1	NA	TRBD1	TGTGCCAGCAGCTTAGACAGGGGGGCCTACAATGAGCAGTTCTTC	CASSLDRGAYNEQFF
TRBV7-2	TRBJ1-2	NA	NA	TGTGCCAGCAGCCCCAACTTACAGGGCCTTAGTGGGGGCTACACCTTC	CASSPNLQGLSGGYTF
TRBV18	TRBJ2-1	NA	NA	TGTGCCAGCTCACCACGGCCGGGAGATTTCTACAATGAGCAGTTCTTC	CASSPRPGDFYNEQFF
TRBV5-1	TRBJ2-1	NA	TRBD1	TGCGCCAGCAGCATTGGACAGGGATCCTACAATGAGCAGTTCTTC	CASSIGQGSYNEQFF
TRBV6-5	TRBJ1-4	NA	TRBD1	TGTGCCAGCAGTTTCCGGACAGGAAATGAAAAACTGTTTTTT	CASSFRTGNEKLFF
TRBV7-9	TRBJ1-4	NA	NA	TGTGCCAGCAGCTTAGCGCGTACAGGCTATAATGAAAAACTGTTTTTT	CASSLARTGYNEKLFF
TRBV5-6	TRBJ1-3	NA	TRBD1	TGTGCCAGCAGCTGGTCGCCGACAGGGGGCGGAAACACCATATATTTT	CASSWSPTGGGNTIYF
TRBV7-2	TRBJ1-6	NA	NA	TGTGCCAGCAGCCGGTTTTCGGGGGGCGGCTTTGGTTCACCCCTCCACTTT	CASSRFSGGGFGSPLHF
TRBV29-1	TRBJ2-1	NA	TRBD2	TGCAGCGTTGGACTGGGGAGGGATGAGCAGTTCTTC	CSVGLGRDEQFF
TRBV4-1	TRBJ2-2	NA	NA	TGCGCCAGCAGCCAAGGTTCAACCGGGGAGCTGTTTTTT	CASSQGSTGELFF
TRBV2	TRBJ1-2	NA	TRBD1	TGTGCCAGCAGTGCCGCCAGGGGGCGAGATGGCTACACCTTC	CASSAARGRDGYTF
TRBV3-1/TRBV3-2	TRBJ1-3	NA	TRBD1	TGTGCCAGCAGCCCCGACAGGGTAGCTGGAAACACCATATATTTT	CASSPDRVAGNTIYF
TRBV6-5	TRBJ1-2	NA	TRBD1	TGTGCCAGCAGTTCCCCAGGGGGCAAAGGCTACACCTTC	CASSSPGGKGYTF